These T cell receptor beta chains were read from a single sample in a study of blood T cell repertoires in COVID-19. Produced via immunoSEQ multiplex PCR; TCRdb's table is partial and in-frame only. The sample includes about 260,000 clones, approximately 88% of them seen just once. Source material: PBMCs or T cells enriched from blood (not recorded which). The receptors derive from a woman aged 40 to 55 who had been exposed to COVID-19. Each CDR3 is given with its conserved first and last residue. A D gene is named only where the DNA matches it firmly. A clone size is listed for some rows: how often the clone was seen (once, few, many), or a class if it is expanded.

V gene,D gene,clone size,J gene,CDR3 protein,CDR3 DNA
TRBV6-4,TRBD1,.,TRBJ2-2,CASSFDRGTGELFF,TGTGCCAGCAGCTTCGACAGGGGCACCGGGGAGCTGTTTTTT
TRBV5-1,TRBD1,.,TRBJ2-3,CASKIRGLTDTQYF,TGCGCCAGCAAAATAAGGGGGCTTACAGATACGCAGTATTTT
TRBV6-5,.,.,TRBJ1-1,CASSSGPGWNTEAFF,TGTGCCAGCTCTTCCGGGCCAGGGTGGAACACTGAAGCTTTCTTT
TRBV30,.,.,TRBJ1-1,CASCRAGTEAFF,TGTGCCTCCTGTCGGGCGGGCACTGAAGCTTTCTTT
TRBV19,.,.,TRBJ1-1,CASSIRRGMAFF,TGTGCCAGTAGTATTCGGAGGGGTATGGCTTTCTTT
TRBV15,TRBD1,once,TRBJ2-1,CATSRDYGTGYNEQFF,TGTGCCACCAGCAGAGATTACGGGACAGGGTACAATGAGCAGTTCTTC
TRBV11-2,TRBD1,once,TRBJ1-1,CASSTQSTGRTEAFF,TGTGCCAGCAGCACGCAGTCGACAGGGCGCACTGAAGCTTTCTTT
TRBV14,TRBD2,.,TRBJ2-1,CASSQDGRNPIKFF,TGTGCCAGCAGCCAAGACGGGAGGAATCCAATTAAGTTCTTC
TRBV11-2,.,.,TRBJ1-2,CASSPDRIYGYTF,TGTGCCAGCAGTCCCGACAGAATCTATGGCTACACCTTC
TRBV7-9,TRBD2,many,TRBJ2-5,CASSSLAGGQETQYF,TGTGCCAGCAGCTCACTAGCGGGAGGGCAAGAGACCCAGTACTTC
TRBV4-1,.,.,TRBJ1-1,CASSQGELASEAFF,TGCGCCAGCAGCCAGGGCGAGTTGGCGTCTGAAGCTTTCTTT
TRBV5-4,TRBD2,.,TRBJ2-5,CASRLSGGVQETQYF,TGTGCCAGTCGGTTGAGCGGGGGGGTTCAAGAGACCCAGTACTTC
TRBV4-3,.,.,TRBJ1-1,CASSQVYRPGGTEAFF,TGCGCCAGCAGCCAAGTCTACCGTCCGGGTGGAACTGAAGCTTTCTTT
TRBV18,.,.,TRBJ2-3,CASSPRTASTDTQYF,TGTGCCAGCTCACCGAGGACAGCTAGCACAGATACGCAGTATTTT
TRBV4-2,TRBD1,.,TRBJ1-2,CASSPVVGQELRGYTF,TGTGCCAGCAGCCCGGTGGTGGGACAGGAGTTGCGGGGCTACACCTTC
TRBV7-2,.,.,TRBJ1-1,CASSYMGVEAFF,TGTGCCAGCAGTTACATGGGAGTTGAAGCTTTCTTT
TRBV4-2,TRBD1,.,TRBJ2-7,CASSQDPGTGTYEQYF,TGTGCCAGCAGCCAAGATCCTGGGACAGGGACCTACGAGCAGTACTTC
TRBV28,TRBD1,.,TRBJ1-5,CASSDRTGVKKTQHF,TGTGCCAGCAGCGATAGGACAGGGGTGAAGAAGACCCAGCATTTT
TRBV19,.,.,TRBJ2-2,CASSPRPFTGELFF,TGTGCCAGTAGTCCTAGGCCATTTACCGGGGAGCTGTTTTTT
TRBV3-1/TRBV3-2,.,.,TRBJ2-5,CASSQVLATQYF,TGTGCCAGCAGCCAAGTACTAGCGACCCAGTACTTC